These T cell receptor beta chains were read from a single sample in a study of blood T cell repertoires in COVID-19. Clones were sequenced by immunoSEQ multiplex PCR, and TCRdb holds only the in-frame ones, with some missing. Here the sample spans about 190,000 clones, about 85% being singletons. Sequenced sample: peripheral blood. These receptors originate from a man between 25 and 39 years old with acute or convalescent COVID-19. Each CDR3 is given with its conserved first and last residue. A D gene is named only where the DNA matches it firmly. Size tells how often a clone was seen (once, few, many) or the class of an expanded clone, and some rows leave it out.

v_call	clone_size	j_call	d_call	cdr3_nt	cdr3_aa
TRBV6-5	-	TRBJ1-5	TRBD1	TGTGCCAGCAGGGATTTGACAGGGGGGAGTCAGCCCCAGCATTTT	CASRDLTGGSQPQHF
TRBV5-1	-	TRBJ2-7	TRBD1	TGCGCCAGCAGCTTGGACGGACAGGGGGCCTACGAGCAGTACTTC	CASSLDGQGAYEQYF
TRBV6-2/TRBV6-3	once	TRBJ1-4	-	TGTGCCAGCAGTTCGTCGGTCTCTAGGGAAAAACTGTTTTTT	CASSSSVSREKLFF
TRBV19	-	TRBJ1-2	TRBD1	TGTGCCAGTAGACCGGGACAGGGGCCCTATGGCTACACCTTC	CASRPGQGPYGYTF
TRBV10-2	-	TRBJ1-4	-	TGCGCCAGCAGTGATTCAGGGAATAATGAAAAACTGTTTTTT	CASSDSGNNEKLFF
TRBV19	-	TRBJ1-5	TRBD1	TGTGCCAGTAGTATCACAGGGGGCATTTCTCAGCCCCAGCATTTT	CASSITGGISQPQHF
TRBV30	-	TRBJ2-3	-	TGTGCCTGGAGTCGGCGGGGAGATACGCAGTATTTT	CAWSRRGDTQYF
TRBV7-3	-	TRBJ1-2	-	TGTGCCAGCAGCTCACGGCCAAGCGGGGGCTACACCTTC	CASSSRPSGGYTF
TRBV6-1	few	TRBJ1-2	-	TGTGCCAGCAGTGATTCGGGGTTCGCCGCGAGCGGCTACACCTTC	CASSDSGFAASGYTF
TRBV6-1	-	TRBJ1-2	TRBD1	TGTGCCAGCAGTGAATGGACAGGGCGACATGGCTACACCTTC	CASSEWTGRHGYTF
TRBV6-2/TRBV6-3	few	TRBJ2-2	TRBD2	TGTGCCAGCAGCCCTGGGAGTAGCGGGAGGACGAACACCGGGGAGCTGTTTTTT	CASSPGSSGRTNTGELFF
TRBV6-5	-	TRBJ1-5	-	TGTGCCAGCAGCGTATGGGGAGGGGGGGAGCCCCAGCATTTT	CASSVWGGGEPQHF
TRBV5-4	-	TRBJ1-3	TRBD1	TGTGCCAGCAGCGTTGTCACAGGGGCTGGAAACACCATATATTTT	CASSVVTGAGNTIYF
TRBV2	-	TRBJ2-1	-	TGTGCCAGCGGTCTCAGGGGATGGGATGAGCAGTTCTTC	CASGLRGWDEQFF
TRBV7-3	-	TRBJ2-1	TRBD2	TGTGCCAGCAGCTTAAATGGCGGGAGCAGGAATGAGCAGTTCTTC	CASSLNGGSRNEQFF
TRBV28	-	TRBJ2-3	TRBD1	TGTGCCAGCAGGGACCGGGACAGAATCACAGATACGCAGTATTTT	CASRDRDRITDTQYF
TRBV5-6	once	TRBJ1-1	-	TGTGCCAGCAGGTATCGCGGGGTGGGGGGCACTGAAGCTTTCTTT	CASRYRGVGGTEAFF
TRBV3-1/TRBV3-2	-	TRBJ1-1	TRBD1	TGTGCCAGCAGCCAAGTACAGGGGTTCACTGAAGCTTTCTTT	CASSQVQGFTEAFF
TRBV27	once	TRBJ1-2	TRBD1	TGTGCCAGCAGGCAGACAGGGTTTTCTAACTATGGCTACACCTTC	CASRQTGFSNYGYTF
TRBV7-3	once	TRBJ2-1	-	TGTGCCAGCAGTCGCCAGGGGCCGGCGAGTGCAAATGAGCAGTTCTTC	CASSRQGPASANEQFF
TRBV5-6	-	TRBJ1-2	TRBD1	TGTGCCAGCAGTCGGAAGGGCGGACAGGGCCAAAAAAGTCGGTATGGCTACACCTTC	CASSRKGGQGQKSRYGYTF
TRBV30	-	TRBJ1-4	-	TGTGCCTGGAGTCAGGAGGGAAAACTGTTTTTT	CAWSQEGKLFF
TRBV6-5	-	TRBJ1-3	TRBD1	TGTGCCAGCCGACCGACAGGGGAAGTTGAAAACACCATATATTTT	CASRPTGEVENTIYF
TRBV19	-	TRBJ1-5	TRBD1	TGTGCCAGTAGCGCTGGGGGACAGGGGAAGCCCCAGCATTTT	CASSAGGQGKPQHF
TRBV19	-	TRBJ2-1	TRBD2	TGTGCCAGTAGTATCACGGGAGGGATCCCAAGCTCCTACAATGAGCAGTTCTTC	CASSITGGIPSSYNEQFF
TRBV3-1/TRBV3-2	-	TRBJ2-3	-	TGTGCCAGCAGTCTCTCCGGGAGAATGAGCACAGATACGCAGTATTTT	CASSLSGRMSTDTQYF
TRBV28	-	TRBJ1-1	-	TGTGCCAGCAGGCTAAAATTCTCGACTGAAGCTTTCTTT	CASRLKFSTEAFF
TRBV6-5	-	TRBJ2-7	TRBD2	TGTGCCAGTTTGAGCGGTAAGGCGGGAGGCTACGAGCAGTACTTC	CASLSGKAGGYEQYF
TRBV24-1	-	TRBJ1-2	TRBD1	TGTGCCACCAGTGATCCGAGGACAGGGTACTATGGCTACACCTTC	CATSDPRTGYYGYTF